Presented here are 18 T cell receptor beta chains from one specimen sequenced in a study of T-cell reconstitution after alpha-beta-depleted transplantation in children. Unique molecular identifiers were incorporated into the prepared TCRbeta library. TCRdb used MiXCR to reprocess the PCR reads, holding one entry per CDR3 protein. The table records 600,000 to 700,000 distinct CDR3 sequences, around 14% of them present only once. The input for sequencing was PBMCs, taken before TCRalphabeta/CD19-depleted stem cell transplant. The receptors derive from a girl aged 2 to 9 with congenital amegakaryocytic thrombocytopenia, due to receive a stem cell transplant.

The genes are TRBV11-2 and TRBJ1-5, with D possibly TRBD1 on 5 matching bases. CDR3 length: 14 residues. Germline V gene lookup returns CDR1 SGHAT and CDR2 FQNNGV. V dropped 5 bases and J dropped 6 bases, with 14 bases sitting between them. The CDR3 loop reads CASSRDRATQPQHF. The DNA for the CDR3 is TGTGCCAGCAGCCGGGACCGAGCGACTCAGCCCCAGCATTTT.

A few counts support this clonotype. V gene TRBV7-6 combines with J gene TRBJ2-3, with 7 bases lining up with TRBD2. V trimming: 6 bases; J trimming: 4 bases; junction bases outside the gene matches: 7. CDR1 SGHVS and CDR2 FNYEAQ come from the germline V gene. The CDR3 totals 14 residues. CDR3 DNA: TGTGCCAGCAGTCCTAGCGGTAAAGCAGATACGCAGTATTTT. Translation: CASSPSGKADTQYF.

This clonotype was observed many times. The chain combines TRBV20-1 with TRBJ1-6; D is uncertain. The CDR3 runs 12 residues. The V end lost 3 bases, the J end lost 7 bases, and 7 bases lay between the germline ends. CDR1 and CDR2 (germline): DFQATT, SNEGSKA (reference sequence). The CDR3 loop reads CSASKANSPLHF. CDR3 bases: TGCAGTGCTAGTAAGGCAAATTCACCCCTCCACTTT.

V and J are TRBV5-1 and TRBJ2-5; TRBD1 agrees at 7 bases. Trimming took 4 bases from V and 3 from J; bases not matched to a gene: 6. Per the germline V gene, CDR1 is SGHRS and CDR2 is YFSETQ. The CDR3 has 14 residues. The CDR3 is CASSKGQVEETQYF. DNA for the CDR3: TGCGCCAGCAGCAAAGGACAGGTGGAAGAGACCCAGTACTTC.

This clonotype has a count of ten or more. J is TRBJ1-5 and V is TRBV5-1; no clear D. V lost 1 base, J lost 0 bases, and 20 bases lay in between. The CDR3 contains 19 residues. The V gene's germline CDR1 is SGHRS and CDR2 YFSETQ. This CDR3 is CASSLNTPRDKYSNQPQHF. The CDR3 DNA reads TGCGCCAGCAGCTTGAACACTCCTCGAGACAAATATAGCAATCAGCCCCAGCATTTT. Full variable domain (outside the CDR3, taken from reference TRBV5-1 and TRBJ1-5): KAGVTQTPRYLIKTRGQQVTLSCSPISGHRSVSWYQQTPGQGLQFLFEYFSETQRNKGNFPGRFSGRQFSNSRSEMNVSTLELGDSALYLCASSLNTPRDKYSNQPQHFGDGTRLSIL.

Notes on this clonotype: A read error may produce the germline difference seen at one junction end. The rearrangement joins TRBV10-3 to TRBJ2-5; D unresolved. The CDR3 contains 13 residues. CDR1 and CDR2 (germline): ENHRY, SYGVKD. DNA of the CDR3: TGTGCCGTCAGTGAGGCCCAGAGGGAGACCCAGTACTTC. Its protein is CAVSEAQRETQYF.

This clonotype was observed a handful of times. The CDR3 sequence is CASRVGARTDSEQYF. The DNA of the CDR3 is TGTGCCAGCCGCGTAGGCGCCAGAACCGACAGCGAGCAGTACTTC. The chain links TRBV28 to TRBJ2-7, with D perhaps matching TRBD1 (5 bases). The length of the CDR3 is 15 residues. Trimming shortened V by 8 bases and J by 6 bases, and 23 bases separated the two germline ends. Looked up from germline, CDR1 is MDHEN and CDR2 is SYDVKM.

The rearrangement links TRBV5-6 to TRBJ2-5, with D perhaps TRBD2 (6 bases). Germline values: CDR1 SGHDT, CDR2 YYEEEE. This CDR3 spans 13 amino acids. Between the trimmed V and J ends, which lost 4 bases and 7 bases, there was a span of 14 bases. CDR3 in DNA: TGTGCCAGCAGCCGTGACCAGGGAGGGACCCAGTACTTC. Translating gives CASSRDQGGTQYF. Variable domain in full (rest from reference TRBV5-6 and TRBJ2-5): DAGVTQSPTHLIKTRGQQVTLRCSPKSGHDTVSWYQQALGQGPQFIFQYYEEEERQRGNFPDRFSGHQFPNYSSELNVNALLLGDSALYLCASSRDQGGTQYFGPGTRLLVL.

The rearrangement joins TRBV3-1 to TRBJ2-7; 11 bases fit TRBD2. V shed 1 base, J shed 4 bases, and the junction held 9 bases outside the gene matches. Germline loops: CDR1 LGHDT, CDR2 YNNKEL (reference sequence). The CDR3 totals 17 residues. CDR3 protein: CASSQGLAGPRGYEQYF. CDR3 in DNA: TGTGCCAGCAGCCAAGGACTAGCGGGACCGAGGGGGTACGAGCAGTACTTC.

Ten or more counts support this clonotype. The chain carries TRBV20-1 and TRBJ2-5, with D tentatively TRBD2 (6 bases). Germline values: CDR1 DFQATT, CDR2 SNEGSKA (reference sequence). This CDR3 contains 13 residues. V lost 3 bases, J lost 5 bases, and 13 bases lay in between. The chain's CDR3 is CSASHPSDETQYF. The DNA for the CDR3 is TGCAGTGCTAGCCACCCTAGCGACGAGACCCAGTACTTC.

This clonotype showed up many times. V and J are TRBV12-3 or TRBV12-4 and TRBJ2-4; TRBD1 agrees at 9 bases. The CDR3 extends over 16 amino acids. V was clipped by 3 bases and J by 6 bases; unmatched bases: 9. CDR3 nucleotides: TGTGCCAGCAGTTTCTCACAGGGGGCGTTGGGAAACATTCAGTACTTC. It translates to CASSFSQGALGNIQYF.

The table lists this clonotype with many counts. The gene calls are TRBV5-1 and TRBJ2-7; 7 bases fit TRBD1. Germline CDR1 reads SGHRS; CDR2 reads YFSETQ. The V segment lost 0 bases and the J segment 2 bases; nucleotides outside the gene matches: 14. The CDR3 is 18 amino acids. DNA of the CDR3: TGCGCCAGCAGCTTGGAAGGGGGCGCAAGCGGCATTGCCTACGAGCAGTACTTC. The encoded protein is CASSLEGGASGIAYEQYF.

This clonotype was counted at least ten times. The chain's CDR3 is CASSIGRGYTMPQHF. The CDR3 DNA reads TGTGCCAGCAGCATAGGTCGCGGGTACACCATGCCCCAGCATTTT. The rearrangement joins TRBV28 to TRBJ1-5; unclear D gene. Trimming shortened V by 6 bases and J by 9 bases, and 21 bases separated the two germline ends. CDR3 length equals 15 residues. CDR1 is MDHEN and CDR2 is SYDVKM in the germline V gene.

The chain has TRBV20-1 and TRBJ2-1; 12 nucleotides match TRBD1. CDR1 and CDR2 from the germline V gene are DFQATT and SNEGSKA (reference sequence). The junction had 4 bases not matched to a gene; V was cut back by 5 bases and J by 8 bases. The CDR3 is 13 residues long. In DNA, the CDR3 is TGCAGTGCTCCGGGACAGGGGGCCGATGAGCAGTTCTTC. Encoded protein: CSAPGQGADEQFF.

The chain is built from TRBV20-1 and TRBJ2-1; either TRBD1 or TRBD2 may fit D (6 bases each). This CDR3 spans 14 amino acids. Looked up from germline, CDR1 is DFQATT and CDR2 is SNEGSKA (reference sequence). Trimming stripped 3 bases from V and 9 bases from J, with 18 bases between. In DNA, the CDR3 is TGCAGTGCTAGTTTGGGGGGCAGGCAGGGTGAGCAGTTCTTC. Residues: CSASLGGRQGEQFF.

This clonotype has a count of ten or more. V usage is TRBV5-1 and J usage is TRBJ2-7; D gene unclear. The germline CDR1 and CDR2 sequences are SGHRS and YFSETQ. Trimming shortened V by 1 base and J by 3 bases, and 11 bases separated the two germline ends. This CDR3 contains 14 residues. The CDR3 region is CASSLMGSNYEQYF. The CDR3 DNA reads TGCGCCAGCAGCTTGATGGGGTCAAACTACGAGCAGTACTTC.

The CDR3 loop reads CATSTTYGGNSYNEQFF. The DNA for the CDR3 is TGTGCCACCAGCACCACGTACGGTGGGAATTCCTACAATGAGCAGTTCTTC. The chain combines TRBV15 with TRBJ2-1; unclear D gene. The CDR3 has 17 residues. The germline V and J ends were trimmed by 4 bases and 1 base, with 17 bases remaining between them. Germline V gives CDR1 LNHNV, CDR2 YYDKDF (reference sequence). Full variable domain (missing parts from reference TRBV15 and TRBJ2-1): DAMVIQNPRYQVTQFGKPVTLSCSQTLNHNVMYWYQQKSSQAPKLLFHYYDKDFNNEADTPDNFQSRRPNTSFCFLDIRSPGLGDTAMYLCATSTTYGGNSYNEQFFGPGTRLTVL.

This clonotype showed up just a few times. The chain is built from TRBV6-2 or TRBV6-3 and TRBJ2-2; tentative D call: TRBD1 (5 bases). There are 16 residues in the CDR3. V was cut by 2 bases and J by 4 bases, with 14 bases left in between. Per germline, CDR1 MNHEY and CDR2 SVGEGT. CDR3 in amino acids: CASSYGAQLGTGELFF. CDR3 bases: TGTGCCAGCAGTTACGGGGCCCAGTTAGGCACCGGGGAGCTGTTTTTT.